These T cell receptor beta chains were read from a single sample in a study of T cell responses to AZD1222 COVID-19 vaccine. Measured with immunoSEQ multiplex PCR; TCRdb has only the in-frame clones, and not every one. The data hold approximately 56,000 clones, with 70% to 90% observed a single time. Sequences were derived from peripheral blood, sampled on day 0 of AZD1222 vaccination. These receptors all stem from an adult in good health. The CDR3 runs from the conserved cysteine through the conserved F or W. D genes are given only for firm matches. Size tells how often a clone was seen (once, few, many) or the class of an expanded clone, and some rows leave it out.

clone size: -
D gene: TRBD1
V gene: TRBV7-2
J gene: TRBJ2-7
CDR3 protein: CASSPDRGAYEQYF
CDR3 DNA: TGTGCCAGCAGCCCAGACAGGGGTGCCTACGAGCAGTACTTC

clone size: -
D gene: -
V gene: TRBV20-1
J gene: TRBJ1-6
CDR3 protein: CSASRVWSLHF
CDR3 DNA: TGCAGTGCGTCCAGGGTTTGGTCCCTCCACTTT

clone size: -
D gene: -
V gene: TRBV10-3
J gene: TRBJ1-2
CDR3 protein: CAISESGGEDGYTF
CDR3 DNA: TGTGCCATCAGTGAGTCAGGGGGAGAGGATGGCTACACCTTC

clone size: -
D gene: -
V gene: TRBV5-1
J gene: TRBJ1-5
CDR3 protein: CASSLDFSSNQPQHF
CDR3 DNA: TGCGCCAGCAGCTTGGATTTCAGTAGCAATCAGCCCCAGCATTTT

clone size: -
D gene: TRBD1
V gene: TRBV18
J gene: TRBJ1-4
CDR3 protein: CASSPRKQGQNEKLFF
CDR3 DNA: TGTGCCAGCTCACCACGTAAACAGGGGCAGAATGAAAAACTGTTTTTT

clone size: -
D gene: TRBD2
V gene: TRBV3-1/TRBV3-2
J gene: TRBJ2-5
CDR3 protein: CASSSFSGVMGETQYF
CDR3 DNA: TGTGCCAGCAGCTCCTTTAGCGGGGTGATGGGAGAGACCCAGTACTTC

clone size: -
D gene: TRBD1
V gene: TRBV7-8
J gene: TRBJ2-4
CDR3 protein: CASSSITGAENIQYF
CDR3 DNA: TGTGCCAGCAGCTCTATTACAGGGGCCGAAAACATTCAGTACTTC

clone size: -
D gene: -
V gene: TRBV4-2
J gene: TRBJ1-4
CDR3 protein: CASSQDPGKLFF
CDR3 DNA: TGTGCCAGCAGCCAAGATCCGGGAAAACTGTTTTTT

clone size: once
D gene: TRBD2
V gene: TRBV28
J gene: TRBJ2-7
CDR3 protein: CASSDLWTSGEISYEQYF
CDR3 DNA: TGTGCCAGCAGTGATCTTTGGACTAGCGGGGAAATCTCCTACGAGCAGTACTTC

clone size: -
D gene: TRBD1
V gene: TRBV28
J gene: TRBJ1-4
CDR3 protein: CASSPTPLGQGANEKLFF
CDR3 DNA: TGTGCCAGCAGTCCTACACCTTTGGGACAGGGGGCTAATGAAAAACTGTTTTTT

clone size: -
D gene: TRBD2
V gene: TRBV5-4
J gene: TRBJ2-3
CDR3 protein: CASSLASGGGDTQYF
CDR3 DNA: TGTGCCAGCAGCTTGGCTAGCGGGGGCGGGGATACGCAGTATTTT

clone size: -
D gene: TRBD1
V gene: TRBV19
J gene: TRBJ2-5
CDR3 protein: CASSNHRGRQETQYF
CDR3 DNA: TGTGCCAGTAGTAACCACAGGGGGCGTCAAGAGACCCAGTACTTC

clone size: -
D gene: -
V gene: TRBV19
J gene: TRBJ1-5
CDR3 protein: CASTQGDIYQPQHF
CDR3 DNA: TGTGCCAGTACCCAAGGAGACATCTATCAGCCCCAGCATTTT

clone size: -
D gene: -
V gene: TRBV7-6
J gene: TRBJ2-7
CDR3 protein: CASSPRMGSSYEQYF
CDR3 DNA: TGTGCCAGCAGCCCCCGCATGGGGAGCTCCTACGAGCAGTACTTC

clone size: -
D gene: -
V gene: TRBV4-1
J gene: TRBJ1-2
CDR3 protein: CASSQPTGPNNYGYTF
CDR3 DNA: TGCGCCAGCAGCCAACCGACGGGGCCTAATAACTATGGCTACACCTTC

clone size: -
D gene: -
V gene: TRBV5-8
J gene: TRBJ2-3
CDR3 protein: CASSLGHPGTTITDTQYF
CDR3 DNA: TGTGCCAGCAGCTTGGGCCACCCGGGAACCACGATCACAGATACGCAGTATTTT

clone size: -
D gene: -
V gene: TRBV7-2
J gene: TRBJ2-3
CDR3 protein: CASSLAIYMQDTQYF
CDR3 DNA: TGTGCCAGCAGCTTAGCGATCTATATGCAAGATACGCAGTATTTT

clone size: -
D gene: -
V gene: TRBV28
J gene: TRBJ1-5
CDR3 protein: CASSRGGTPSNQPQHF
CDR3 DNA: TGTGCCAGCAGCCGAGGTGGGACCCCCTCCAATCAGCCCCAGCATTTT

clone size: few
D gene: TRBD1
V gene: TRBV5-1
J gene: TRBJ1-2
CDR3 protein: CASSLYGAQGGYGYTF
CDR3 DNA: TGCGCCAGCAGTCTATATGGGGCCCAGGGGGGCTATGGCTACACCTTC

clone size: -
D gene: TRBD1
V gene: TRBV3-1/TRBV3-2
J gene: TRBJ2-4
CDR3 protein: CASSLTRTGGFIQYF
CDR3 DNA: TGTGCCAGCAGCCTCACCCGGACAGGGGGTTTTATTCAGTACTTC

clone size: once
D gene: TRBD1
V gene: TRBV27
J gene: TRBJ1-2
CDR3 protein: CASSANRGVNYGYTF
CDR3 DNA: TGTGCCAGCAGTGCCAACAGGGGGGTTAACTATGGCTACACCTTC

clone size: -
D gene: -
V gene: TRBV11-2
J gene: TRBJ2-5
CDR3 protein: CASSFGGDQETQYF
CDR3 DNA: TGTGCCAGCAGCTTTGGCGGGGATCAAGAGACCCAGTACTTC

clone size: -
D gene: TRBD1
V gene: TRBV5-4
J gene: TRBJ2-1
CDR3 protein: CASSWDRPPHNEQFF
CDR3 DNA: TGTGCCAGCAGCTGGGACAGGCCCCCCCACAATGAGCAGTTCTTC

clone size: -
D gene: TRBD1
V gene: TRBV2
J gene: TRBJ1-6
CDR3 protein: CASNDRDYSPLHF
CDR3 DNA: TGTGCCAGCAACGACAGGGATTATTCACCCCTCCACTTT

clone size: -
D gene: -
V gene: TRBV28
J gene: TRBJ1-4
CDR3 protein: CASSYSRALQGKLFF
CDR3 DNA: TGTGCCAGCAGCTATAGCAGAGCCTTACAGGGAAAACTGTTTTTT

clone size: -
D gene: TRBD2
V gene: TRBV27
J gene: TRBJ2-5
CDR3 protein: CASSALGGGETQYF
CDR3 DNA: TGTGCCAGCAGTGCATTGGGGGGGGGAGAGACCCAGTACTTC

clone size: -
D gene: -
V gene: TRBV6-5
J gene: TRBJ1-1
CDR3 protein: CASRGDTEAFF
CDR3 DNA: TGTGCCAGTCGGGGTGACACTGAAGCTTTCTTT

clone size: -
D gene: TRBD1
V gene: TRBV6-1
J gene: TRBJ2-7
CDR3 protein: CASSEAGTGGYEQYF
CDR3 DNA: TGTGCCAGCAGTGAAGCCGGGACAGGGGGCTACGAGCAGTACTTC

clone size: -
D gene: -
V gene: TRBV5-4
J gene: TRBJ2-7
CDR3 protein: CASSVLDGDISYEQYF
CDR3 DNA: TGTGCCAGCAGTGTGTTGGACGGAGATATCTCCTACGAGCAGTACTTC

clone size: -
D gene: -
V gene: TRBV6-5
J gene: TRBJ1-2
CDR3 protein: CASSYSVNYGYTF
CDR3 DNA: TGTGCCAGCAGTTACTCCGTCAACTATGGCTACACCTTC

clone size: -
D gene: -
V gene: TRBV2
J gene: TRBJ1-2
CDR3 protein: CASSEAGQGRRTNYGYTF
CDR3 DNA: TGTGCCAGCAGTGAAGCGGGGCAGGGGCGAAGAACTAACTATGGCTACACCTTC

clone size: -
D gene: TRBD1
V gene: TRBV5-6
J gene: TRBJ1-5
CDR3 protein: CASSGTGGQPQHF
CDR3 DNA: TGTGCCAGCAGCGGGACAGGGGGTCAGCCCCAGCATTTT

clone size: -
D gene: -
V gene: TRBV28
J gene: TRBJ2-2
CDR3 protein: CASRIPNTGELFF
CDR3 DNA: TGTGCCAGCAGGATACCTAACACCGGGGAGCTGTTTTTT

clone size: few
D gene: -
V gene: TRBV9
J gene: TRBJ1-2
CDR3 protein: CASSVVGGYYGYTF
CDR3 DNA: TGTGCCAGCAGCGTAGTTGGAGGGTACTATGGCTACACCTTC

clone size: -
D gene: TRBD1
V gene: TRBV5-4
J gene: TRBJ1-6
CDR3 protein: CASSSGGTGNSPLHF
CDR3 DNA: TGTGCCAGCAGCTCGGGGGGGACAGGAAATTCACCCCTCCACTTT

clone size: -
D gene: TRBD1
V gene: TRBV4-1
J gene: TRBJ1-2
CDR3 protein: CASSQADREDGYTF
CDR3 DNA: TGCGCCAGCAGCCAAGCGGACAGGGAAGATGGCTACACCTTC

clone size: -
D gene: -
V gene: TRBV7-2
J gene: TRBJ1-2
CDR3 protein: CASSAGVYGYTF
CDR3 DNA: TGTGCCAGCAGCGCGGGGGTCTATGGCTACACCTTC

clone size: -
D gene: TRBD1
V gene: TRBV9
J gene: TRBJ1-4
CDR3 protein: CASSTGTGYAGKLFF
CDR3 DNA: TGTGCCAGCAGCACCGGGACAGGGTACGCTGGAAAACTGTTTTTT

clone size: -
D gene: -
V gene: TRBV5-1
J gene: TRBJ2-7
CDR3 protein: CASSFSPLDEQYF
CDR3 DNA: TGCGCCAGCAGCTTTTCCCCGCTCGACGAGCAGTACTTC

clone size: -
D gene: TRBD1
V gene: TRBV27
J gene: TRBJ1-2
CDR3 protein: CATRTGTGGYTF
CDR3 DNA: TGTGCCACTAGGACAGGGACGGGCGGCTACACCTTC

clone size: once
D gene: -
V gene: TRBV11-3
J gene: TRBJ2-1
CDR3 protein: CASSAANGPGALKEQFF
CDR3 DNA: TGTGCCAGCAGCGCAGCGAATGGACCGGGGGCCTTAAAAGAGCAGTTCTTC

clone size: -
D gene: TRBD1
V gene: TRBV6-1
J gene: TRBJ1-5
CDR3 protein: CASSEAGTANQPQHF
CDR3 DNA: TGTGCCAGCAGTGAAGCGGGGACAGCTAATCAGCCCCAGCATTTT